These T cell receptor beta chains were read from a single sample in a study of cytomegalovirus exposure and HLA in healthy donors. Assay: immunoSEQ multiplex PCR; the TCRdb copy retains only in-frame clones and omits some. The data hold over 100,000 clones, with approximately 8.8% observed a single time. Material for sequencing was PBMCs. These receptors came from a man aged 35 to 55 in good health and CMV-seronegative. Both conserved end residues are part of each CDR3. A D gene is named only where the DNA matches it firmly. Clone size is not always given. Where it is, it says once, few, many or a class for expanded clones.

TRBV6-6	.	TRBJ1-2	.	TGTGCCAGCAGTTACGATAGTACCTCCTATGGCTACACCTTC	CASSYDSTSYGYTF
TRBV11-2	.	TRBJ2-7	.	TGTGCCAGCAGCCCGCCGGCAGGGCCCTACGAGCAGTACTTC	CASSPPAGPYEQYF
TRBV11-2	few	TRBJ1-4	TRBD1	TGTGCCAGCAGCAGAAGACAGGGGTTGGATGAAAAACTGTTTTTT	CASSRRQGLDEKLFF
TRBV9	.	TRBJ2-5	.	TGTGCCAGCAGCGTAAGAGCCTCCCGGGGTGAGACCCAGTACTTC	CASSVRASRGETQYF
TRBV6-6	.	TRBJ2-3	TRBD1	TGTGCCAGCAGGAAGGGACAGGGGACAGATACGCAGTATTTT	CASRKGQGTDTQYF
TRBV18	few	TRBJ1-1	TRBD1	TGTGCCAGCTCACTGTTCCCCAGGGGGTCCTTGAACACTGAAGCTTTCTTT	CASSLFPRGSLNTEAFF
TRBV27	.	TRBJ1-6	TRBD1	TGTGCCAGCAGTATACAGGGGGCAGGGTCACCCCTCCACTTT	CASSIQGAGSPLHF
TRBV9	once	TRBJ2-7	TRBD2	TGTGCCAGCAGCGAGCGGGGGGGCTTCAACGAGCAGTACTTC	CASSERGGFNEQYF
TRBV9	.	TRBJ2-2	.	TGTGCCAGCAGCGTGTCGGACTTCACCGGGGAGCTGTTTTTT	CASSVSDFTGELFF
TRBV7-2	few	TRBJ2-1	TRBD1	TGTGCCAGCACCATATGGACAGGGCTATACTACAATGAGCAGTTCTTC	CASTIWTGLYYNEQFF
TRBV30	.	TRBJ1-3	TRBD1	TGTGCCCTGACAGGGACTGGAAACACCATATATTTT	CALTGTGNTIYF
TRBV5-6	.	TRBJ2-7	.	TGTGCCAGCAGCAAGACACCTTTCCACTCCTACGAGCAGTACTTC	CASSKTPFHSYEQYF
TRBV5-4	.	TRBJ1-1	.	TGTGCCAGCAGCCCCGGATGGGCAGGGAATCTTGAAGCTTTCTTT	CASSPGWAGNLEAFF
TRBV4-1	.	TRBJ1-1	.	TGCGCCAGCAGCCTCCGGGACATTACCGGTGGGGCTTTCTTT	CASSLRDITGGAFF
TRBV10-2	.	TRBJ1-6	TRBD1	TGCGCCAGCAGCCATCCGGACAGGTATAATTCACCCCTCCACTTT	CASSHPDRYNSPLHF
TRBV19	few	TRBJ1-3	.	TGTGCCAGTAGTATCTTCGGGTTTGGAAACACCATATATTTT	CASSIFGFGNTIYF
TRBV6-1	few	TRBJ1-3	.	TGTGCCAGCAGGGGAGGAAGAAACACCATATATTTT	CASRGGRNTIYF
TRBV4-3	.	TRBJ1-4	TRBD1	TGCGCCAGCAGCCAAGATGTCGGGACAGGGGCAAATGAAAAACTGTTTTTT	CASSQDVGTGANEKLFF
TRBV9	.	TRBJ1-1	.	TGTGCCAGCAGCGTAGTAACAGGGACTGAAGCTTTCTTT	CASSVVTGTEAFF
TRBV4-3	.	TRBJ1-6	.	TGCGCCAGCAGCCAAGATTTGGCATCTGGCTCCTATAATTCACCCCTCCACTTT	CASSQDLASGSYNSPLHF
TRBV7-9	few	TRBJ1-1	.	TGTGCCAGCAGCTTTCCCGGGTCTTCGAACACTGAAGCTTTCTTT	CASSFPGSSNTEAFF
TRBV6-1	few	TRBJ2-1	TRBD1	TGTGCCAGCAGTGAACTCGGACAGGGGGGATACAATGAGCAGTTCTTC	CASSELGQGGYNEQFF
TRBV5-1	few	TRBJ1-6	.	TGCGCCAGCAGCTTGCCCGGGGAAGGCTCACCCCTCCACTTT	CASSLPGEGSPLHF
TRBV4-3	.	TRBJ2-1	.	TGCGCCAGCAGCCAGAACGGGGGAGACAATGAGCAGTTCTTC	CASSQNGGDNEQFF
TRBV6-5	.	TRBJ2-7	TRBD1	TGTGCCAGCAGTACTAGGACAGGGGCCTACGAGCAGTACTTC	CASSTRTGAYEQYF
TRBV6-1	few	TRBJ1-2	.	TGTGCCAGCAGTGAAATCCGAAGCAACTATGGCTACACCTTC	CASSEIRSNYGYTF
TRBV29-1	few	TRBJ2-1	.	TGCAGCGTTGGGGCAGGTAATGAGCAGTTCTTC	CSVGAGNEQFF
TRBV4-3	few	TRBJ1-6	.	TGCGCCAGCAGCCAAGATCCAGGGTTTTCTTCACCCCTCCACTTT	CASSQDPGFSSPLHF
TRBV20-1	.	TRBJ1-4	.	TGCAGTGCTACAGGGGCTGGGAAACTGTTTTTT	CSATGAGKLFF
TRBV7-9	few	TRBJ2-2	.	TGTGCCAGCAGCTACTCGGGCGGGGAGCTGTTTTTT	CASSYSGGELFF
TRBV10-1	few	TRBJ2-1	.	TGCGCCAGCAGTGAGTCGGCGGTAGAGCAGTTCTTC	CASSESAVEQFF
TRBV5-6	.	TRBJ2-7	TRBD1	TGTGCCAGCAGCTGGACAGGACTCTCCTACGAGCAGTACTTC	CASSWTGLSYEQYF
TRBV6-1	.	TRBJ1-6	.	TGTGCCAGCAGTGAGACAGGCTATAATTCACCCCTCCACTTT	CASSETGYNSPLHF
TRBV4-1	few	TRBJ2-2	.	TGCGCCAGCAGCCAAGTGGGCAGGGTCGGCGGGGAGCTGTTTTTT	CASSQVGRVGGELFF
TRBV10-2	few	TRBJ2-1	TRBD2	TGCGCCAGCAGTGATGGCGGGGGCTACAATGAGCAGTTCTTC	CASSDGGGYNEQFF
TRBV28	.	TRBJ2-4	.	TGTGCCAGCAGATCGAACCGAGGCGGGGCGGACATTCAGTACTTC	CASRSNRGGADIQYF
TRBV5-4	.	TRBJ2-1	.	TGTGCCAGCAGCCTCCCCCGGAGGGCACACAATGAGCAGTTCTTC	CASSLPRRAHNEQFF
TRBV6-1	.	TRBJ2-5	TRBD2	TGTGCCAGCATCCAAATTGGGGGGGTTCAAGAGACCCAGTACTTC	CASIQIGGVQETQYF
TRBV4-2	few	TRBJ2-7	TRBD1	TGTGCCAGCAGCCAGGATGCTCGACAGGGCTACGAGCAGTACTTC	CASSQDARQGYEQYF
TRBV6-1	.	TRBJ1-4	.	TGTGCCAGCAGTGAATGGGAGGCCCTCTCTCCCGCTAATGAAAAACTGTTTTTT	CASSEWEALSPANEKLFF
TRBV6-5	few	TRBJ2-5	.	TGTGCCAGCAGGACTGAGGAACAAGAGACCCAGTACTTC	CASRTEEQETQYF
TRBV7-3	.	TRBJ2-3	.	TGTGCCAGCAGCTTAGCTGGGGGCTCTAGCACAGATACGCAGTATTTT	CASSLAGGSSTDTQYF
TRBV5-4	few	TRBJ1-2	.	TGTGCCAGCAGCTTGGTCGGGACTGGGGGGAAGGGTGGCTACACCTTC	CASSLVGTGGKGGYTF
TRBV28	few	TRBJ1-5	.	TGTGCCAGCAGTTTCCCCCAAGGGAGGAATCAGCCCCAGCATTTT	CASSFPQGRNQPQHF
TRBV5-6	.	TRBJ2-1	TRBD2	TGTGCCAGCAGCGCTTTGACTAGCAGCTACAATGAGCAGTTCTTC	CASSALTSSYNEQFF
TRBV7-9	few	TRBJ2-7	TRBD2	TGTGCCATCGCGGGGGAGAGCTACGAGCAGTACTTC	CAIAGESYEQYF
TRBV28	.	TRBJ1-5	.	TGTGCCAGCAGTTTATCCACAGGGTGGCAGCCCCAGCATTTT	CASSLSTGWQPQHF
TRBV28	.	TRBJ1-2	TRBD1	TGTGCCAGCAGTTCGCCGGGACAGGGAGATGGCTACACCTTC	CASSSPGQGDGYTF
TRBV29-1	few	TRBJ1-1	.	TGCAGCGTAAAACAGGATGCGAACACTGAAGCTTTCTTT	CSVKQDANTEAFF
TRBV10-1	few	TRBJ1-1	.	TGCGCCAGCAGTAAGGGGATGAACACTGAAGCTTTCTTT	CASSKGMNTEAFF
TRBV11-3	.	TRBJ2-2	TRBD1	TGTGCCAGCAGCTTAGGACAGCGGGGACAGGGAGCGAACACCGGGGAGCTGTTTTTT	CASSLGQRGQGANTGELFF
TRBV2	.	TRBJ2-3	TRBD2	TGTGCCACAGCGGGACGCTCGCGTGGAGATACGCAGTATTTT	CATAGRSRGDTQYF
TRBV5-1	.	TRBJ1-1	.	TGCGCCAGCAGCTTGCAGGGGCTCGACACTGAAGCTTTCTTT	CASSLQGLDTEAFF
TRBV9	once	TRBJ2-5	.	TGTGCCAGCAGCGTAGTCGGGGGATCGGAGACCCAGTACTTC	CASSVVGGSETQYF
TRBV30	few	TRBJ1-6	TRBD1	TGTGCCTGGAGTGTACCCGGGACAGGGGGTTCACCCCTCCACTTT	CAWSVPGTGGSPLHF
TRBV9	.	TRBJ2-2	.	TGTGCCAGCAGCGTGGCAGGGGTCCGGAGTAACACCGGGGAGCTGTTTTTT	CASSVAGVRSNTGELFF
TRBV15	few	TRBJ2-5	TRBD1	TGTGCCACCAGCAGAGATATGACAGGGTTTGCGGAGACCCAGTACTTC	CATSRDMTGFAETQYF